This entry lists 29 T cell receptor beta chains sequenced from one sample in a study of human T cells and chemical hapten exposure (dated by TCRdb to about 2021). The time point tag for this specimen amounts to: patch test 2, 6 weeks after DPC sensitization. The label giving this sample's treatment or condition can be read as: therapeutic diphenylcyclopropenone sensitization with weekly scalp DPC. Libraries came from RACE. TCRdb shows the sequencer as NextSeq 500. The public reads were reprocessed in TCRdb via fastp at Q25 and MiXCR, keeping in-frame beta chains. Each entry merges the rows of one CDR3 protein and shows their most common DNA and genes. A total of over 65,000 distinct CDR3 sequences appear in this sample, around a tenth of them only once. The ten largest clonotypes hold 1.6% of the sample. The sequencing here drew on whole blood, taken in connection with sensitization to the hapten diphenylcyclopropenone (DPC). The receptor source for this set is a man in his late teens or twenties with alopecia areata. Some clones in this sample may be carry-over from other donors' samples.

This clonotype turned up a few times. The chain uses TRBV20-1 and TRBJ1-1, with unresolved D. Deletions cut 5 bases from V and 2 bases from J, with 9 bases between. This CDR3 has 12 residues. Germline-derived CDR1 and CDR2 are DFQATT and SNEGSKA (reference sequence). The CDR3 sequence: CSAAKPNTEAFF. The CDR3 nucleotides read TGCAGTGCTGCTAAACCTAACACTGAAGCTTTCTTT.

This clonotype was seen more than once but under ten times. This sequence joins TRBV18 and TRBJ2-7; a weak D match, TRBD1 (6 bases). V was cut by 3 bases and J by 7 bases, with 10 bases left in between. Germline V CDR1 and CDR2: KGHSH, LQKENI. This CDR3 comprises 12 residues. CDR3 DNA sequence: TGTGCCAGCTCACCCAGGGGTCTGGAGCAGTACGTC. Protein product: CASSPRGLEQYV.

The chain uses TRBV7-9 and TRBJ2-7; TRBD2 aligns across 12 bases. V shed 1 base, J shed 4 bases, and the junction held 2 bases outside the gene matches. This CDR3 has 15 residues. Germline values: CDR1 SEHNR, CDR2 FQNEAQ (reference sequence). This CDR3 is CASSLGLAGVYEQYV. The CDR3 DNA sequence: TGTGCCAGCAGCTTAGGACTAGCGGGGGTATACGAGCAGTACGTC.

The chain links TRBV29-1 to TRBJ2-1; no reliable D call. The V and J ends lost 3 bases and 7 bases respectively, with 10 bases between them. The CDR3 length is 12 residues. CDR1 is SQVTM and CDR2 is ANQGSEA in the germline V gene. CDR3 in amino acids: CSVDIEANEQFF. The DNA of the CDR3 is TGCAGCGTTGATATTGAGGCTAATGAGCAGTTCTTC.

CDR3 sequence: CASSYGTLGYGYTF. In DNA form, the CDR3 reads TGTGCCAGCAGCTACGGGACTCTAGGCTATGGCTACACCTTC. V gene TRBV5-4 combines with J gene TRBJ1-2; weak D call: TRBD1 (5 bases). The CDR3 totals 14 residues. Germline CDR1 and CDR2: SGHNT and YYREEE (reference sequence). V lost 3 bases, J lost 4 bases, and 13 bases lay in between.

This clonotype was recorded many times. The CDR3, as DNA: TGTGCCAGCAGTTTAGGACTAGCGGGGGCCTCGTATACTAGCACAGATACGCAGTATTTT. It is translated as CASSLGLAGASYTSTDTQYF. The chain has TRBV28 and TRBJ2-3, with 13 positions matching TRBD2. J lost 0 bases, V lost 2 bases, and 11 bases had no gene match. The germline CDR1 and CDR2 sequences are MDHEN and SYDVKM. The CDR3 contains 20 residues.

This clonotype was recorded a few times. The chain recombines TRBV5-5 with TRBJ2-7; TRBD1 agrees at 7 bases. Germline V lookup: CDR1 SGHKS, CDR2 YYEKEE (reference sequence). This CDR3 has 13 residues. Trimming cost V 4 bases and J 3 bases; bases outside gene matches: 4. CDR3 amino acids: CASSQPGGYEQYF. In DNA form, the CDR3 reads TGTGCCAGCAGCCAACCAGGGGGCTACGAGCAGTACTTC.

Many counts were recorded for this clonotype. The chain combines TRBV29-1 with TRBJ2-5, with 8 nucleotides matching TRBD2. This CDR3 spans 13 amino acids. After removal of 8 bases from V and 4 bases from J, the junction contained 9 bases not matched to a gene. Germline loops: CDR1 SQVTM, CDR2 ANQGSEA. The CDR3, as DNA: TGCAGCTCACTTCGGGAGGGCGGAGAGACCCAGTACTTC. Translating gives CSSLREGGETQYF.

This clonotype was counted ten times or more. This chain connects TRBV10-1 to TRBJ2-7; D might be TRBD1 or TRBD2, each matching 6 bases. This CDR3 has 11 residues. The V end was cut by 9 bases, the J end by 3 bases, with 9 bases between. Germline-derived CDR1 and CDR2 are WNHNN and SYGVQD (reference sequence). In DNA form, the CDR3 reads TGCGCCAGTAGGGGGGACTACGAGCAGTACGTC. Protein product: CASRGDYEQYV.

A remark on this clonotype: The junction and the germline gene differ at one end; a read error may be behind it. The V gene is TRBV6-2 or TRBV6-3, the J gene TRBJ2-3; 7 positions agree with TRBD2. The germline CDR1 and CDR2 sequences are MNHEY and SVGEGT. The CDR3 contains 16 residues. The CDR3 is CASSPSSRGSTDTLYF. CDR3 coding DNA: TGTGCCAGCAGTCCCTCCTCGCGGGGGTCCACAGATACGCTGTATTTT.

At least ten counts were recorded for this clonotype. V gene TRBV10-1 combines with J gene TRBJ2-7; weak D call: TRBD1 (7 bases). This CDR3 spans 14 amino acids. In germline, CDR1 is WNHNN, CDR2 SYGVQD (reference sequence). Deletions cut 6 bases from V and 1 base from J, with 13 bases between. The CDR3 is CASSQGGLSYEQYF. The CDR3 DNA reads TGCGCCAGCAGCCAGGGGGGACTTTCCTACGAGCAGTACTTC.

Ten or more counts support this clonotype. This rearrangement joins TRBV4-1 to TRBJ2-3; no clear D. V was shortened by 4 bases and J by 3 bases, with 14 bases between the two germline ends. The CDR3 sequence is 15 residues long. Germline values: CDR1 MGHRA, CDR2 YSYEKL. CDR3: CASSLTDEATDTQYF. The CDR3 region has the DNA TGCGCCAGCAGCCTGACCGACGAGGCGACAGATACGCAGTATTTT.

The table lists this clonotype with many counts. The rearrangement uses TRBV7-2 and TRBJ2-1; TRBD2 might be the D (6 bases). Germline loops: CDR1 SGHTA, CDR2 FQGNSA. There are 17 residues in the CDR3. V was pared by 5 bases and J by 0 bases, with 17 bases between. CDR3 in amino acids: CASSPRSGRGSYNEQFF. CDR3 in DNA: TGTGCCAGCAGCCCCCGTTCTGGGCGGGGCTCCTACAATGAGCAGTTCTTC.

This clonotype was found many times. The chain is built from TRBV12-3 or TRBV12-4 and TRBJ1-4; D call uncertain. The CDR3 has 14 amino acids. The V gene lost 4 bases and the J gene lost 6 bases, with 12 bases spanning the gap. CDR3 loop: CASSYGGSYEKLFF. As DNA, the CDR3 is TGTGCCAGCAGTTACGGCGGGTCTTATGAAAAACTGTTTTTT.

This clonotype was seen a handful of times. This sequence joins TRBV7-2 and TRBJ2-3, with D unresolved. CDR3 length: 14 residues. V was pared by 2 bases and J by 0 bases, with 6 bases between. CDR1 SGHTA and CDR2 FQGNSA come from the germline V gene. The CDR3 region is CASSLSTSTDTQYF. The CDR3 DNA follows: TGTGCCAGCAGCTTAAGTACTAGCACAGATACGCAGTATTTT.

A few counts support this clonotype. This chain links TRBV11-2 with TRBJ2-1; tentatively, D is TRBD2 (5 bases). V lost 3 bases and J 6 bases, leaving 6 bases between the germline ends. This CDR3 spans 12 amino acids. Germline-derived CDR1 and CDR2 are SGHAT and FQNNGV. DNA of the CDR3: TGTGCCAGCAGCTTTAGCGCCAATGAGCAGTTCTTC. Protein: CASSFSANEQFF.

This clonotype was detected a few times. This sequence joins TRBV27 and TRBJ1-5; no firm D call. CDR3 size: 12 residues. The germline V and J ends were trimmed by 5 bases and 5 bases, with 7 bases remaining between them. Looked up from germline, CDR1 is MNHEY and CDR2 is SMNVEV (reference sequence). The CDR3 DNA reads as TGTGCCAGCAGTAAGGGAGATCAGCCCCAGCATTTT. Protein sequence: CASSKGDQPQHF.

DNA for the CDR3: TGCGCCAGCAGCCCGGACAGGGAGAAAGAGCAGTTCTTC. Protein product: CASSPDREKEQFF. The rearrangement links TRBV4-1 to TRBJ2-1, with 8 bases that match TRBD1. The germline CDR1 and CDR2 sequences are MGHRA and YSYEKL. The CDR3 loop spans 13 amino acids. Losses at the gene ends were 4 bases for V and 10 bases for J; bases not matched to a gene: 6.

In its sample, this clonotype was seen a few times. The chain is built from TRBV29-1 and TRBJ2-3, with D perhaps matching TRBD1 (6 bases). V was trimmed by 6 bases and J by 4 bases, leaving 17 bases between them. From germline, CDR1 is SQVTM and CDR2 ANQGSEA. This CDR3 has 14 residues. The CDR3 loop is CSVLSGEFADTQYF. The CDR3 DNA follows: TGCAGCGTCCTTTCAGGGGAATTCGCAGATACGCAGTATTTT.

This clonotype was seen more than once but under ten times. The chain employs TRBV7-3 and TRBJ1-1; no clear D. The V and J ends lost 2 bases and 0 bases respectively, with 4 bases between them. Germline V CDR1 and CDR2: SGHTA, FQGTGA. The CDR3 loop spans 13 amino acids. CDR3 sequence (DNA): TGTGCCAGCAGCTTATTCCTGAACACTGAAGCTTTCTTT. Protein: CASSLFLNTEAFF.

The J gene is TRBJ1-5, the V gene TRBV20-1; the match to TRBD1 covers 7 bases. The germline CDR1 and CDR2 sequences are DFQATT and SNEGSKA (reference sequence). With 3 bases clipped from V and 9 bases from J, the junction kept 14 bases outside the gene matches. This CDR3 is 15 amino acids long. CDR3: CSASLDRPGVWPQHF. The CDR3 DNA is TGCAGTGCTAGTCTGGACAGGCCCGGGGTGTGGCCCCAGCATTTT.

A few counts support this clonotype. The chain links TRBV29-1 to TRBJ2-3, with D unresolved. Trimming removed 3 bases from V and 1 base from J, with 11 bases in between. The germline CDR1 and CDR2 sequences are SQVTM and ANQGSEA. The CDR3 loop spans 14 amino acids. CDR3 loop: CSVDIGQGTDTQYF. The CDR3 DNA follows: TGCAGCGTTGATATAGGCCAGGGCACAGATACGCAGTATTTT.

This clonotype was detected ten times or more. The chain is built from TRBV4-3 and TRBJ2-2; no clear D. The length of the CDR3 is 14 residues. V was cut by 0 bases and J by 4 bases, with 6 bases left in between. Germline assignment: CDR1 LGHNA and CDR2 YSLEER. This chain's CDR3 is CASSQDRSTGELFF. CDR3 in DNA: TGCGCCAGCAGCCAAGATAGGAGCACCGGGGAGCTGTTTTTT.

This clonotype was picked up one time. Since a much larger clone is just one base distant, this may be a read error. V and J are TRBV5-1 and TRBJ1-4; D is unclear. Germline V gives CDR1 SGHRS, CDR2 YFSETQ. The CDR3 spans 16 residues. The germline V and J ends were trimmed by 4 bases and 0 bases, with 13 bases remaining between them. This chain's CDR3 is CASSPTIRTTNEKLFF. For the CDR3, the DNA is TGCGCCAGCAGCCCGACTATAAGAACAACTAATGAAAAACTGTTTTTT.

This clonotype has just a few counts. This chain joins TRBV7-2 and TRBJ2-5; 8 bases fit TRBD2. The CDR3 has 16 residues. The germline V gene has CDR1 SGHTA and CDR2 FQGNSA. J gave up 8 bases and V 0 bases, and 11 bases lay outside the gene matches. The CDR3 sequence is CASSLAGGRRDLTQYF. The CDR3 DNA is TGTGCCAGCAGCTTAGCCGGCGGGAGGAGGGATCTCACCCAGTACTTC.

The chain links TRBV14 to TRBJ1-1; no firm D call. Per the germline V gene, CDR1 is SGHDN and CDR2 is FVKESK. V dropped 3 bases and J dropped 7 bases, with 6 bases sitting between them. The CDR3 is 11 residues long. This CDR3 reads CASSHGIEAFF. Here the CDR3 DNA reads TGTGCCAGCAGCCACGGAATTGAAGCTTTCTTT.

The chain links TRBV27 to TRBJ2-7; D is perhaps TRBD1 or TRBD2 (5 bases each). There are 13 residues in the CDR3. Germline V gene sequence: CDR1 MNHEY, CDR2 SMNVEV (reference sequence). The V end lost 6 bases, the J end lost 2 bases, and 11 bases lay between the germline ends. This CDR3 reads CASSMGPAYEQYV. The CDR3 bases are TGTGCCAGCAGCATGGGACCCGCCTACGAGCAGTACGTC.

This clonotype has ten or more counts. J is TRBJ1-6 and V is TRBV5-1; 8 nucleotides align to TRBD1. Trimming took 0 bases from V and 7 from J; bases not matched to a gene: 0. Germline assignment: CDR1 SGHRS and CDR2 YFSETQ. The CDR3 has 14 amino acids. CDR3 in amino acids: CASSLGQGNSPLHF. In nucleotides, the CDR3 is TGCGCCAGCAGCTTGGGACAGGGGAATTCACCCCTCCACTTT. Using reference TRBV5-1 and TRBJ1-6 for the parts outside the CDR3, the full variable domain is KAGVTQTPRYLIKTRGQQVTLSCSPISGHRSVSWYQQTPGQGLQFLFEYFSETQRNKGNFPGRFSGRQFSNSRSEMNVSTLELGDSALYLCASSLGQGNSPLHFGNGTRLTVT.

This clonotype was observed a few times. The chain combines TRBV24-1 with TRBJ2-3, with 8 bases aligning to TRBD1. The CDR3 has 14 residues. Trimming took 3 bases from V and 7 from J; bases not matched to a gene: 5. CDR1 and CDR2 from the germline V gene are KGHDR and SFDVKD. The CDR3 nucleotides are TGTGCCACCAGTGATCCACAGGGGGGTTATACGCAGTATTTT. It is translated as CATSDPQGGYTQYF.